This record covers a single T cell receptor beta chain. This entry is derived from a study of CD8 T cells in Susac syndrome. Overall study context: Clinically active disease was present in six of the sequenced Susac syndrome patients. Eight of these patients were in remission.

RNA, at roughly 0.5 to 1 ug, was reverse transcribed with random hexamers. An immunoSEQ multiplex PCR amplified TCR beta CDR3 over 54 Vbeta and 13 Jbeta. Using its own MiXCR run on the immunoSEQ multiplex PCR reads, TCRdb lists one record per CDR3 protein. The sample gives around 230,000 distinct CDR3 sequences, roughly 95% of which show up once; 0.08% to 0.11% is in the top ten. Germline trimming cut 2 bases from V and 6 bases from J; bases unmatched to any gene: 7. Germline V gives CDR1 GTSNPN, CDR2 SVGIG (reference sequence). The CDR3 has 14 residues. This sequence originates from a human donor with Susac syndrome. Specimen: CD4+ T cells from PBMCs. The genes are TRBV30 and TRBJ2-7, with 10 bases fitting TRBD1. This CDR3 reads CAWSLDRGRGEQYF. The CDR3 coding sequence is TGTGCCTGGAGTCTCGACAGGGGGCGCGGCGAGCAGTACTTC.